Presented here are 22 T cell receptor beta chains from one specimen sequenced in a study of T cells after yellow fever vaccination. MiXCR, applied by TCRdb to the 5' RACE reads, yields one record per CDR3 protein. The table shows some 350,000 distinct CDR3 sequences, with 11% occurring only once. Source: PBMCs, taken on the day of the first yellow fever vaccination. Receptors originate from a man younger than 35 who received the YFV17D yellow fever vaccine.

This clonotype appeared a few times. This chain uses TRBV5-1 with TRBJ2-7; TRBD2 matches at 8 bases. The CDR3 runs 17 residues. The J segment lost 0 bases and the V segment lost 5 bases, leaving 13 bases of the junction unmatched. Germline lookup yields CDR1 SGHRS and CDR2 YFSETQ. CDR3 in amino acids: CASSSFRGGPSSYEQYV. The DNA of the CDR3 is TGCGCCAGCAGTAGCTTCCGCGGGGGGCCGAGCTCCTACGAGCAGTACGTC.

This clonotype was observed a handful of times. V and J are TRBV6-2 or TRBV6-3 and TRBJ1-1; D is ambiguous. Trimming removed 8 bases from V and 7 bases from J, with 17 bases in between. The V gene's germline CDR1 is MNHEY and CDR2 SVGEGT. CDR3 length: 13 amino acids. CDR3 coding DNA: TGTGCCAGCGCCTACCAGGCCGCCAGTGAAGCTTTCTTT. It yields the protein CASAYQAASEAFF.

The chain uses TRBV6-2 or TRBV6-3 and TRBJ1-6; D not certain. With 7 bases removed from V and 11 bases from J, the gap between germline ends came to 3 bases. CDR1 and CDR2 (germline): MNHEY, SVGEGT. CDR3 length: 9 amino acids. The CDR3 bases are TGTGCCAGCAAGACACCCCTCCACTTT. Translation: CASKTPLHF.

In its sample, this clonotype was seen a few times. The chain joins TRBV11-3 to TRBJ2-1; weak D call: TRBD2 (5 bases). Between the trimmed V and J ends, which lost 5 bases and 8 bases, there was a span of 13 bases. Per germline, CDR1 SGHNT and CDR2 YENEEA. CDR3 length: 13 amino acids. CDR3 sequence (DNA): TGTGCCAGCAGCCCCCCGTCCGGGGATGAGCAGTTCTTC. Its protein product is CASSPPSGDEQFF.

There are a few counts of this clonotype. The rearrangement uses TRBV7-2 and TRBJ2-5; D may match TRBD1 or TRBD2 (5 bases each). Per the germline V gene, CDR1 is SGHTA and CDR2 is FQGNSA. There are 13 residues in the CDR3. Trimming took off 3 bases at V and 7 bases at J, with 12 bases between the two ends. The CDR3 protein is CASSFLGDGTQYF. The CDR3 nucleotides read TGTGCCAGCAGCTTTCTCGGGGACGGGACCCAGTACTTC. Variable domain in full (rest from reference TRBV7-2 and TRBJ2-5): GAGVSQSPSNKVTEKGKDVELRCDPISGHTALYWYRQSLGQGLEFLIYFQGNSAPDKSGLPSDRFSAERTGGSVSTLTIQRTQQEDSAVYLCASSFLGDGTQYFGPGTRLLVL.

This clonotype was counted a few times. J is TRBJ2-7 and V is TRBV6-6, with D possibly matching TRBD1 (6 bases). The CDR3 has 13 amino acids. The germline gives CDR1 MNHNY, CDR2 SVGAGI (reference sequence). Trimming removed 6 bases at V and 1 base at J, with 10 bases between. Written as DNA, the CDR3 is TGTGCCAGCAGGCCCACAGGGTCCTACGAGCAGTACGTC. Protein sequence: CASRPTGSYEQYV.

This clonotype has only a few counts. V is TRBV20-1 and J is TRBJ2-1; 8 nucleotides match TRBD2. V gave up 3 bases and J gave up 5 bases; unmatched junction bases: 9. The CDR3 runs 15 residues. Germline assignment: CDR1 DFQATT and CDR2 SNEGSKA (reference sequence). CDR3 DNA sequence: TGCAGTGCTAGGCCGACGGGGGGGCCCGACAATGAGCAGTTCTTC. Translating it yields CSARPTGGPDNEQFF.

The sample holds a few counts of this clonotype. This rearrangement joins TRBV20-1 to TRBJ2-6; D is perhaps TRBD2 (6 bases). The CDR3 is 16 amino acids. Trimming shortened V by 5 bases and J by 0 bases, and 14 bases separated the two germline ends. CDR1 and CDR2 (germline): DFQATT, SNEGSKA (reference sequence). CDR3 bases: TGCAGTGCTCCGTCGGGACTTCTCTCTGGGGCCAACGTCCTGACTTTC. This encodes CSAPSGLLSGANVLTF.

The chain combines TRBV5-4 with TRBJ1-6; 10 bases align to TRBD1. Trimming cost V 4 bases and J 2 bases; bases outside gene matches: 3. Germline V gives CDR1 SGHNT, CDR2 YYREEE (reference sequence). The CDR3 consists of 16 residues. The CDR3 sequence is CASSPGQGAYNSPLHF. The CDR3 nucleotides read TGTGCCAGCAGCCCCGGACAGGGGGCCTATAATTCACCCCTCCACTTT.

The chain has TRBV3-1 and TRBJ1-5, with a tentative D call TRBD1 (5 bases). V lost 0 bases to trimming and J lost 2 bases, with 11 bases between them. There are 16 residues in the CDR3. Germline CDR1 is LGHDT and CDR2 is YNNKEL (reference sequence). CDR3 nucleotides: TGTGCCAGCAGCCAAGACGGGGGGAATGGCAATCAGCCCCAGCATTTT. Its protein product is CASSQDGGNGNQPQHF.

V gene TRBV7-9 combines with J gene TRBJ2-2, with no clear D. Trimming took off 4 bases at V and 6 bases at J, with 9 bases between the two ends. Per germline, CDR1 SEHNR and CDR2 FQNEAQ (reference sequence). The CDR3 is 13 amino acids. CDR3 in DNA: TGTGCCAGCAGCTCGGCAGAGCCCGGGGAGCTGTTTTTT. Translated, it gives CASSSAEPGELFF.

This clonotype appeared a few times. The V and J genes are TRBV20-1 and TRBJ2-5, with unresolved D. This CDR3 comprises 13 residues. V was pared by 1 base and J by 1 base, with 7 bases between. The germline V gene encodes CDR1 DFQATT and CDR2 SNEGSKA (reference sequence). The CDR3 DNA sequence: TGCAGTGCTAGAGTTTCGGTCCAAGAGACCCAGTACTTC. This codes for CSARVSVQETQYF.

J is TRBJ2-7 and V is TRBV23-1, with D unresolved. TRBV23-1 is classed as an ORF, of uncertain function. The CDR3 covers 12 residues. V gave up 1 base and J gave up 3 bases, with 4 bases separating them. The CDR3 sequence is CASSQWGYEQYV. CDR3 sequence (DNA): TGCGCCAGCAGTCAATGGGGCTACGAGCAGTACGTC.

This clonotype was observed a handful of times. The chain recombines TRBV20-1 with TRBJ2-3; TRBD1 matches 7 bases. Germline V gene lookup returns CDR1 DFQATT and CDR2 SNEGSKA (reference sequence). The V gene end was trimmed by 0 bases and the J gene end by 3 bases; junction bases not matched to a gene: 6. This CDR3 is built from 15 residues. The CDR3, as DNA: TGCAGTGCTAGAGACCGCAGGGGGAAAACAGATACGCAGTATTTT. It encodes CSARDRRGKTDTQYF.

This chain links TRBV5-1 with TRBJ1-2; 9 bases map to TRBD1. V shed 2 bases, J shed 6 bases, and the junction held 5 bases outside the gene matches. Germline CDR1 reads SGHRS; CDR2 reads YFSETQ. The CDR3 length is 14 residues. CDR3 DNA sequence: TGCGCCAGCAGCTTACGACAGGGGGGGGATGGCTACACCTTC. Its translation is CASSLRQGGDGYTF.

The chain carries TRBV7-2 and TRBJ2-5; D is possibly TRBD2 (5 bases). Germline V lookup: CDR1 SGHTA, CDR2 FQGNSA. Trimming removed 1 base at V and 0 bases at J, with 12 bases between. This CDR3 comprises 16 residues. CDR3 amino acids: CASSLVRASYQETQYF. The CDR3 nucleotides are TGTGCCAGCAGCTTAGTGCGGGCTTCGTACCAAGAGACCCAGTACTTC. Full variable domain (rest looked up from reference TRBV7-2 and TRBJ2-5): GAGVSQSPSNKVTEKGKDVELRCDPISGHTALYWYRQSLGQGLEFLIYFQGNSAPDKSGLPSDRFSAERTGGSVSTLTIQRTQQEDSAVYLCASSLVRASYQETQYFGPGTRLLVL.

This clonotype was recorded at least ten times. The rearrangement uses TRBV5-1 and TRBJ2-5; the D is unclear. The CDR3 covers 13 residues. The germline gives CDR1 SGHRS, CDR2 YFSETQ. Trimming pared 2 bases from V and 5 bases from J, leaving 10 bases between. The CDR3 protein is CASSFLGRETQYF. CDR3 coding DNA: TGCGCCAGCAGCTTCTTAGGAAGGGAGACCCAGTACTTC.

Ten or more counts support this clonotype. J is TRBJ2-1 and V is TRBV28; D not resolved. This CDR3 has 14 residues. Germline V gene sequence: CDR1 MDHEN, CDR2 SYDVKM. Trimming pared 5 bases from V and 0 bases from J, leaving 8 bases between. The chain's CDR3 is CASSSYSSYNEQFF. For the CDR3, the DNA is TGTGCCAGCAGTAGCTATAGCTCCTACAATGAGCAGTTCTTC.

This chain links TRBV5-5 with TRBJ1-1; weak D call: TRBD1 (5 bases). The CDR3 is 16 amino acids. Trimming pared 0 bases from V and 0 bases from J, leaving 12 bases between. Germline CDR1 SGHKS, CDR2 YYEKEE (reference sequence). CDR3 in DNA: TGTGCCAGCAGCTTGGCCCCAGACAGAATGAACACTGAAGCTTTCTTT. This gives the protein CASSLAPDRMNTEAFF.

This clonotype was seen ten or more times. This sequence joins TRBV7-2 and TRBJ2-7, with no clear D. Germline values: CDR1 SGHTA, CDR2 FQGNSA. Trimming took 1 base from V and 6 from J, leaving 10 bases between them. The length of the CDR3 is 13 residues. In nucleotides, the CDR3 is TGTGCCAGCAGCTTAGTGGTAGGCCTCGAGCAGTACTTC. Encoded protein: CASSLVVGLEQYF. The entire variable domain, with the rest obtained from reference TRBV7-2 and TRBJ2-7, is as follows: GAGVSQSPSNKVTEKGKDVELRCDPISGHTALYWYRQSLGQGLEFLIYFQGNSAPDKSGLPSDRFSAERTGGSVSTLTIQRTQQEDSAVYLCASSLVVGLEQYFGPGTRLTVT.

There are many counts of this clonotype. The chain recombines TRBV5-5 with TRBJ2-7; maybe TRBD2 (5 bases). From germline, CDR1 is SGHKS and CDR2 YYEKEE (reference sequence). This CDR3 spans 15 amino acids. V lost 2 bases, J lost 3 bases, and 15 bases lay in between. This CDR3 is CASSFPPGGVYEQYV. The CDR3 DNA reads TGTGCCAGCAGCTTCCCCCCAGGAGGAGTCTACGAGCAGTACGTC.

CDR3 DNA: TGTGCCAGCAGCCCTAGCGCTCCCTACTACAATGAGCAGTTCTTC. It encodes CASSPSAPYYNEQFF. J is TRBJ2-1 and V is TRBV9; D might be TRBD2 (6 bases). Germline CDR1 reads SGDLS; CDR2 reads YYNGEE. CDR3 length: 15 amino acids. Between the trimmed V and J ends, which lost 4 bases and 3 bases, there was a span of 14 bases.